Described below is a single T cell receptor beta chain sequence and its context. One entry per CDR3 protein, called by TCRdb with MiXCR from the 5' RACE reads. The sample records 95,000 or so distinct CDR3 sequences, approximately 8.5% being singletons. The sample comes from a study of spatial heterogeneity in lung cancer. Study background: Alpha-chain sequences were detected in numbers that were consistently lower than beta-chain sequences.

V was cut by 1 base and J by 5 bases, with 8 bases left in between. The CDR3 is 13 residues long. From germline, CDR1 is MNHNS and CDR2 SASEGT. Indicated time point: sample taken at primary tumor resection. Tumor, nontumor lung or frozen PBMC supplied whole RNA that was sequenced unsorted. The V gene is TRBV6-1, the J gene TRBJ2-5; possibly TRBD2 for D (6 bases). The TCR was taken from a male donor with early-stage non-small cell lung cancer. This specimen consisted of PBMCs, obtained at surgery. The CDR3 DNA is TGTGCCAGCAGTGAAGTAGGGAGGGAGACCCAGTACTTC. Translating gives CASSEVGRETQYF.